Below, 4 T cell receptor beta chains from the same sample are listed, as sequenced in a study of PD-1 blockade in classical Hodgkin lymphoma. As to time point: newly diagnosed, previously untreated cHL patient sample. Thawed PBMCs underwent magnetic negative selection to yield purified CD4+ T cells. TCRdb keeps only in-frame clones here, not all; method: immunoSEQ multiplex PCR. This sample carries tens of thousands of clones, around nine tenths of them seen once, and the ten largest clones take 0.41%. Sequences were obtained from CD4+ T cells from blood. These receptors originate from a human donor with classical Hodgkin lymphoma.

The chain employs TRBV2 and TRBJ1-4; D may be TRBD1 (6 bases). CDR1 is SNHLY and CDR2 is FYNNEI in the germline V gene. The CDR3 consists of 12 residues. With 6 bases removed from V and 8 bases from J, the gap between germline ends came to 10 bases. CDR3 sequence: CASRQGTEKLFF. As DNA, the CDR3 is TGTGCCAGCAGGCAGGGGACCGAAAAACTGTTTTTT.

The chain combines TRBV7-2 with TRBJ1-3; D is unresolved. Looked up from germline, CDR1 is SGHTA and CDR2 is FQGNSA. Trimming cost V 2 bases and J 8 bases, with 19 bases left between them. The CDR3 is made up of 16 amino acids. CDR3 DNA sequence: TGTGCCAGCAGCTTAAACGTCGCCAGGCCCGAAGACACCATATATTTT. This gives the protein CASSLNVARPEDTIYF.

A few counts support this clone. The chain's CDR3 is CSGRTGMDTGELFF. The CDR3 DNA is TGCAGCGGGCGGACAGGGATGGACACCGGGGAGCTGTTTTTT. V and J are TRBV29-1 and TRBJ2-2, with TRBD1 matching over 8 bases. With V trimmed by 7 bases and J by 3 bases, 7 bases remained unmatched. Germline values: CDR1 SQVTM, CDR2 ANQGSEA. The CDR3 spans 14 residues.

This clone was seen only once. The chain carries TRBV27 and TRBJ2-3, with unresolved D. The CDR3 runs 13 residues. The V end was cut by 4 bases, the J end by 2 bases, with 7 bases between. The V gene's germline CDR1 is MNHEY and CDR2 SMNVEV (reference sequence). The CDR3 sequence: CASSSPFTDTQYF. The CDR3 nucleotides read TGTGCCAGCAGTTCCCCCTTCACAGATACGCAGTATTTT.